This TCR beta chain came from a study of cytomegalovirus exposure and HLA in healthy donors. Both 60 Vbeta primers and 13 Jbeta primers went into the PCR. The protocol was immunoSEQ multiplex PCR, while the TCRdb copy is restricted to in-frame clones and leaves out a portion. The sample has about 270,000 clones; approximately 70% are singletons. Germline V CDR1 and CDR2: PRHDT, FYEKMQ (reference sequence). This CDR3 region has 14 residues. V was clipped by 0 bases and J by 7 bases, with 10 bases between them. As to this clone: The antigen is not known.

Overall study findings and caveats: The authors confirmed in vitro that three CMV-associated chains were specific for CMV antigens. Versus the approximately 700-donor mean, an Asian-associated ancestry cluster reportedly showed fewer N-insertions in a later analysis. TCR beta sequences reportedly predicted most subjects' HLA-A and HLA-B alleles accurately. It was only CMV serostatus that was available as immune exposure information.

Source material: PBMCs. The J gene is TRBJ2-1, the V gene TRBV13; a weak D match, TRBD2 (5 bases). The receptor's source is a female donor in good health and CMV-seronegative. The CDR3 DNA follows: TGTGCCAGCAGCTTAGGAGAGGGCTTAAATGAGCAGTTCTTC. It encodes CASSLGEGLNEQFF.